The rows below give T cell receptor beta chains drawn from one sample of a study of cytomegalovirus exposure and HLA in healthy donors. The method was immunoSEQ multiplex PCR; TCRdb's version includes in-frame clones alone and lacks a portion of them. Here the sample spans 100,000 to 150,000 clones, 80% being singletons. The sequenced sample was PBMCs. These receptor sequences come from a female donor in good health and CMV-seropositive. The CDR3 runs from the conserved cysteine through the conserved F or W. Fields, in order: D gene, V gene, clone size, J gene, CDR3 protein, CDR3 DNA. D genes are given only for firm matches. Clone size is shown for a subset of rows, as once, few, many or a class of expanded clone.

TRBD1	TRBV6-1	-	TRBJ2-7	CASSEGQGLSYEQYF	TGTGCCAGCAGTGAAGGACAGGGTCTGTCCTACGAGCAGTACTTC
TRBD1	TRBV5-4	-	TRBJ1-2	CASSGQGNYGYTF	TGTGCCAGCAGCGGACAGGGCAACTATGGCTACACCTTC
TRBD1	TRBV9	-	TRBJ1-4	CASSAQDRGNEKLFF	TGTGCCAGCAGCGCACAGGACAGGGGGAATGAAAAACTGTTTTTT
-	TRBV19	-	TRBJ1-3	CASSGKSGNTIYF	TGTGCCAGTAGCGGGAAATCTGGAAACACCATATATTTT
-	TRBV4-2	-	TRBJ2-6	CASSQWSSGANVLTF	TGTGCCAGCAGCCAATGGAGCTCTGGGGCCAACGTCCTGACTTTC
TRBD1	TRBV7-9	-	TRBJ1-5	CASSPQGNSNQPQHF	TGTGCCAGCAGCCCACAGGGGAATAGCAATCAGCCCCAGCATTTT
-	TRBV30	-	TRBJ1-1	CAWSRQAAFF	TGTGCCTGGAGTAGGCAGGCGGCTTTCTTT
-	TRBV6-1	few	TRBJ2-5	CASKETGLETQYF	TGTGCCAGCAAAGAGACAGGTTTAGAGACCCAGTACTTC
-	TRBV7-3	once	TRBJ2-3	CASSLNDSPDTQYF	TGTGCCAGCAGCTTAAACGACTCTCCAGATACGCAGTATTTT
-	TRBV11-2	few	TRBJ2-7	CASSPKGARAAEQYF	TGTGCCAGCAGCCCGAAAGGGGCACGGGCGGCCGAGCAGTACTTC
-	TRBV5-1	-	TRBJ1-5	CASSLDPGDKLQPQHF	TGCGCCAGCAGCTTGGATCCAGGGGACAAGTTACAGCCCCAGCATTTT
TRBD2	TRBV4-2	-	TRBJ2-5	CASSPGLAGGQETQYF	TGTGCCAGCAGCCCAGGACTAGCGGGTGGCCAAGAGACCCAGTACTTC
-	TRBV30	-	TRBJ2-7	CAWNADTYYEQYF	TGTGCCTGGAACGCGGACACTTACTACGAGCAGTACTTC
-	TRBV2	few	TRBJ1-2	CASSDKIGDKYFGYTF	TGTGCCAGCAGTGATAAAATAGGGGATAAGTATTTTGGCTACACCTTC
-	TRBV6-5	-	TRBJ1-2	CASTTIGAGGNGYTF	TGTGCCAGCACCACTATTGGAGCGGGGGGCAATGGCTACACCTTC
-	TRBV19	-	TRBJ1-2	CASSIGGLPYGYTF	TGTGCCAGTAGTATCGGCGGCCTACCCTATGGCTACACCTTC
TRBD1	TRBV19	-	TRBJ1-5	CASSGQGATNQPQHF	TGTGCCAGTAGTGGTCAGGGGGCGACCAATCAGCCCCAGCATTTT
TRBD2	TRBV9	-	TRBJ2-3	CASSARLAGGLDTQYF	TGTGCCAGCAGCGCGCGACTAGCGGGGGGACTAGATACGCAGTATTTT
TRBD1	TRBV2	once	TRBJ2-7	CAGGTGTYEQYF	TGTGCCGGGGGGACAGGAACCTACGAGCAGTACTTC
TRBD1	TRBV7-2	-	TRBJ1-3	CASSPLGAGGGNTIYF	TGTGCCAGCAGCCCCCTGGGGGCAGGGGGTGGAAACACCATATATTTT
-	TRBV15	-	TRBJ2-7	CATSRGTDSYEQYF	TGTGCCACCAGCAGAGGGACTGATTCCTACGAGCAGTACTTC
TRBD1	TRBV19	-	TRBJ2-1	CASSTQGARYNEQFF	TGTGCCAGTAGTACGCAGGGGGCTCGGTACAATGAGCAGTTCTTC
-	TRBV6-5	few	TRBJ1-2	CASGQGTYGYTF	TGTGCCAGCGGTCAGGGGACCTATGGCTACACCTTC
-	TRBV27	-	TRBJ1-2	CASRFGLGYGYTF	TGTGCCAGCCGCTTCGGCCTAGGCTATGGCTACACCTTC
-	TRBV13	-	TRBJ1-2	CASSLGGPETYGYTF	TGTGCCAGCAGCTTGGGGGGGCCTGAAACCTATGGCTACACCTTC
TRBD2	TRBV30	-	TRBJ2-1	CAGTSGGYEQFF	TGTGCCGGGACTAGCGGGGGCTATGAGCAGTTCTTC
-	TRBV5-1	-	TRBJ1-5	CASSTQGDQPQHF	TGCGCCAGCAGCACACAGGGCGATCAGCCCCAGCATTTT
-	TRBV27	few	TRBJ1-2	CASSDRYGYTF	TGTGCCAGCAGTGACAGATATGGCTACACCTTC
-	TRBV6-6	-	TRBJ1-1	CASEDGLYGEAFF	TGTGCCAGCGAGGACGGACTCTACGGGGAAGCTTTCTTT
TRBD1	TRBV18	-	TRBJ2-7	CASSPPGDRGFEQYF	TGTGCCAGCTCACCACCCGGGGACAGGGGGTTCGAGCAGTACTTC
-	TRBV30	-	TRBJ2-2	CAGGLGGGELFF	TGTGCTGGGGGACTTGGCGGCGGGGAGCTGTTTTTT
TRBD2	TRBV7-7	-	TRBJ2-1	CASSPGGSYNEQFF	TGTGCCAGCAGTCCGGGGGGATCCTACAATGAGCAGTTCTTC
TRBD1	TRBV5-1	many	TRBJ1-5	CASSLTGGAGQPQHF	TGCGCCAGCAGCTTAACAGGGGGCGCGGGTCAGCCCCAGCATTTT
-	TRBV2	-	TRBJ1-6	CASTRGGAANSPLHF	TGTGCCAGCACTAGAGGGGGGGCGGCTAATTCACCCCTCCACTTT
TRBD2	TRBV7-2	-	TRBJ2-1	CASSSGGRGADNEQFF	TGTGCCAGCAGCTCTGGGGGGCGGGGGGCGGACAATGAGCAGTTCTTC
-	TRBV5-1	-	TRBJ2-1	CASSFSISGAHNEQFF	TGCGCCAGCAGCTTCTCGATCTCAGGGGCCCACAATGAGCAGTTCTTC
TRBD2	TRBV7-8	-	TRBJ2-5	CASSLVSGGETQYF	TGTGCCAGCAGCTTAGTTAGCGGGGGAGAGACCCAGTACTTC
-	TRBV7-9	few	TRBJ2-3	CASTLQGLGTDTQYF	TGTGCCAGCACCCTCCAGGGACTTGGCACAGATACGCAGTATTTT
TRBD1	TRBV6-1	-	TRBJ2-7	CASSPTGGGYEQYF	TGTGCCAGCAGCCCAACAGGGGGCGGCTACGAGCAGTACTTC
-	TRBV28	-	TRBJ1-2	CASSLGPGGYGYTF	TGTGCCAGCAGTTTGGGACCCGGGGGCTATGGCTACACCTTC
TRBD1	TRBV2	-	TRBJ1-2	CASSEIHLQGNGPYGYTF	TGTGCCAGCAGTGAGATACACTTACAGGGGAACGGGCCATATGGCTACACCTTC
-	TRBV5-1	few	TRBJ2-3	CASANQGFIDTQYF	TGCGCCAGCGCCAACCAGGGGTTTATTGATACGCAGTATTTT
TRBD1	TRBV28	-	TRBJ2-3	CASSPGQGTDTQYF	TGTGCCAGCAGCCCGGGACAGGGGACAGATACGCAGTATTTT
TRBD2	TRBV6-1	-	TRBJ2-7	CASRNLSGGKDEQYF	TGTGCCAGCCGCAACCTTAGCGGGGGGAAGGACGAGCAGTACTTC
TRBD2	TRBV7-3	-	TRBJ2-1	CASSPGTSTYNEQFF	TGTGCCAGCAGCCCCGGGACTAGTACCTACAATGAGCAGTTCTTC
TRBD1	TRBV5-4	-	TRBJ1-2	CASSLAGTAHGYTF	TGTGCCAGCAGCTTGGCCGGGACAGCTCATGGCTACACCTTC
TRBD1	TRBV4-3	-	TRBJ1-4	CASSQGTGAGTNEKLFF	TGCGCCAGCAGCCAAGGGACAGGTGCAGGAACTAATGAAAAACTGTTTTTT
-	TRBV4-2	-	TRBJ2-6	CASSQDSGTGANVLTF	TGTGCCAGCAGCCAAGATTCGGGGACTGGGGCCAACGTCCTGACTTTC